The source of this T cell receptor (beta chain) is a study of T-cell reconstitution after alpha-beta-depleted transplantation in children. V dropped 4 bases and J dropped 8; count of bases not matched to a gene: 3. The length of the CDR3 is 14 residues. Germline CDR1 is SGHDT and CDR2 is YYEEEE. This clonotype was detected ten times or more. A TCRbeta library incorporating unique molecular identifiers was prepared. A single record per CDR3 protein comes from TCRdb applying MiXCR to the PCR reads. The profile shows about a million distinct CDR3 sequences, roughly 29% of them singletons. The chain has TRBV5-6 and TRBJ1-6; 10 nucleotides agree with TRBD1. This sequence originates from a boy in the first two years of life who had a stem cell transplant for SCID, so the T cells may come from the graft donor. Sequencing used PBMCs, mostly from graft donor cells, obtained 360 days after TCRalphabeta/CD19-depleted stem cell transplant. The CDR3 DNA is TGTGCCAGCAGCAGGACAGGGGGGGATTCACCCCTCCACTTT. Translated, it gives CASSRTGGDSPLHF.